What follows is one TCR beta chain and its context. Only in-frame clones appear in the TCRdb table, and some are missing; sequencing was by immunoSEQ multiplex PCR. In the table there are 200,000 to 250,000 clones, just over 85% of which are singletons. These data originate in a study of blood T cell repertoires in COVID-19. At the level of the study: Nucleic acid was either cDNA or gDNA, and it came from T cells, B-cell-depleted T cells, or PBMCs.

J gave up 3 bases and V 6 bases, and 4 bases lay outside the gene matches. The CDR3 length is 13 residues. The V gene's germline CDR1 is MNHEY and CDR2 SVGEGT. The J gene is TRBJ1-2, the V gene TRBV6-2 or TRBV6-3, with 7 positions matching TRBD1. The TCR was taken from a man of 80 years or more with acute or convalescent COVID-19. The sequencing input was peripheral blood. The CDR3 region is CASSLDRDYGYTF. CDR3 bases: TGTGCCAGCAGCTTAGACAGGGACTATGGCTACACCTTC.